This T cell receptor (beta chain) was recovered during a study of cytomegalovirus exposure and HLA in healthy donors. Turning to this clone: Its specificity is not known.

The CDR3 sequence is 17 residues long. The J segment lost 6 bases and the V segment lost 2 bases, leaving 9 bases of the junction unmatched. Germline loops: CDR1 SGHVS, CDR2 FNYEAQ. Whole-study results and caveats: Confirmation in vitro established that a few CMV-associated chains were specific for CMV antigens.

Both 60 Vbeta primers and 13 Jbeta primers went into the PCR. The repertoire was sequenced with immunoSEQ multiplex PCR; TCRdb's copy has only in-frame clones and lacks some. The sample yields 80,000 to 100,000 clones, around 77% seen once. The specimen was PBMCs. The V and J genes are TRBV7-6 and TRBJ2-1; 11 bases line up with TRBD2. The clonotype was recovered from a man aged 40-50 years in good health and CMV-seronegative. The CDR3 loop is CASSLSVAGGPGNEQFF. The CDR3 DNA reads TGTGCCAGCAGCTTATCGGTAGCGGGAGGGCCCGGCAATGAGCAGTTCTTC.